This passage covers 14 T cell receptor beta chains from one sample sequenced in a study of blood T cell repertoires in COVID-19. Repertoires were generated with immunoSEQ multiplex PCR, while TCRdb's copy carries only in-frame clones and drops some. The table has 95,000 to 130,000 clones, around 80% seen once. The sequenced material came from peripheral blood. The receptor source for this set is a man aged 70 or older with active or convalescent COVID-19.

This sequence joins TRBV7-9 and TRBJ2-1; D perhaps matches TRBD1 (5 bases). Per germline, CDR1 SEHNR and CDR2 FQNEAQ (reference sequence). Deletions cut 7 bases from V and 7 bases from J, with 20 bases between. This CDR3 is built from 15 residues. CDR3 residues: CASKGQGTPSNEQFF. CDR3 coding DNA: TGTGCCAGCAAGGGGCAGGGAACACCTTCTAATGAGCAGTTCTTC.

The J gene is TRBJ1-2, the V gene TRBV11-2; D is possibly TRBD1 (5 bases). Germline V lookup: CDR1 SGHAT, CDR2 FQNNGV. The V gene lost 6 bases and the J gene lost 4 bases, with 18 bases spanning the gap. There are 15 residues in the CDR3. The CDR3 protein is CASSLGDLTLYGYTF. The CDR3 bases are TGTGCCAGCAGTTTGGGGGACTTAACACTCTATGGCTACACCTTC.

This clone showed up just once. V is TRBV5-5 and J is TRBJ1-1; possible D gene TRBD1, 5 bases. Germline loops: CDR1 SGHKS, CDR2 YYEKEE (reference sequence). There are 15 residues in the CDR3. V was pared by 1 base and J by 0 bases, with 10 bases between. This CDR3 reads CASSLYWGVNTEAFF. The DNA of the CDR3 is TGTGCCAGCAGCTTGTATTGGGGGGTGAACACTGAAGCTTTCTTT.

The CDR3 DNA is TGTGCCAGCAGCTCCTATGGACAGCGAGATACGCAGTATTTT. This translates into CASSSYGQRDTQYF. This chain links TRBV7-2 with TRBJ2-3; tentatively, D is TRBD1 (6 bases). CDR1 and CDR2 (germline): SGHTA, FQGNSA. The CDR3 extends over 14 amino acids. With 4 bases removed from V and 5 bases from J, the gap between germline ends came to 13 bases.

Here the CDR3 DNA reads TGTGCCAGCAGCCAAGATCGAAGGGACAGGGCAAAACAAGAGACCCAGTACTTC. This sequence encodes CASSQDRRDRAKQETQYF. The chain has TRBV3-1 (or the pseudogene TRBV3-2) and TRBJ2-5; 9 bases are shared with TRBD1. The germline CDR1 and CDR2 sequences are LGHDT and YNNKEL (reference sequence). The CDR3 runs to 18 residues. With V trimmed by 0 bases and J by 2 bases, 10 bases remained unmatched.

The CDR3 coding sequence is TGTGCCAGCAACCTAGGACAGGGGGGTACCGGGGAGCTGTTTTTT. It encodes CASNLGQGGTGELFF. The chain uses TRBV2 and TRBJ2-2; 10 nucleotides match TRBD1. This CDR3 is 15 amino acids long. Losses at the gene ends were 7 bases for V and 5 bases for J; bases not matched to a gene: 7. Germline V gene data show CDR1 as SNHLY and CDR2 as FYNNEI.

The V and J genes are TRBV19 and TRBJ1-4; tentative D call: TRBD1 (5 bases). Between the trimmed V and J ends, which lost 3 bases and 7 bases, there was a span of 18 bases. The CDR3 has 16 amino acids. Germline CDR1 and CDR2: LNHDA and SQIVND (reference sequence). The CDR3 protein is CASSIPTAIGGEKLFF. CDR3 DNA: TGTGCCAGTAGTATCCCCACAGCAATCGGGGGTGAAAAACTGTTTTTT.

This chain links TRBV19 with TRBJ1-2; 7 bases map to TRBD1. CDR1 is LNHDA and CDR2 is SQIVND in the germline V gene (reference sequence). This CDR3 contains 13 residues. V lost 11 bases to trimming and J lost 4 bases; unmatched junction nucleotides: 10. The CDR3 protein is CAALGGAGYGYTF. The CDR3 DNA sequence: TGTGCCGCGTTAGGGGGCGCCGGCTATGGCTACACCTTC.

The chain is built from TRBV4-1 and TRBJ1-1; TRBD1 is a possible D gene (6 bases). The V and J ends lost 3 bases and 4 bases respectively, with 9 bases between them. Per the germline V gene, CDR1 is MGHRA and CDR2 is YSYEKL. The CDR3 length is 13 residues. For the CDR3, the DNA is TGCGCCAGCAGCCAGAGGGGGGGCACTGAAGCTTTCTTT. Translation: CASSQRGGTEAFF.

The rearrangement uses TRBV2 and TRBJ1-1, with a tentative D call TRBD1 (5 bases). V was clipped by 6 bases and J by 5 bases, with 16 bases between them. This CDR3 comprises 14 residues. In germline, CDR1 is SNHLY, CDR2 FYNNEI. For the CDR3, the DNA is TGTGCCAGCAGAGGGGAGGCGCCCGGGACTGAAGCTTTCTTT. Protein product: CASRGEAPGTEAFF.

The gene calls are TRBV6-2 or TRBV6-3 and TRBJ2-1; 16 bases agree with TRBD2. Germline CDR1 is MNHEY and CDR2 is SVGEGT. CDR3 length: 15 amino acids. The V segment lost 5 bases and the J segment 15 bases; nucleotides outside the gene matches: 10. CDR3 in amino acids: CASSRPGLAGGAGFF. CDR3 DNA: TGTGCCAGCAGTCGCCCGGGACTAGCGGGAGGGGCGGGGTTCTTC.

This clone was found a few times. The chain joins TRBV19 to TRBJ1-2; 7 bases match TRBD1. Germline V lookup: CDR1 LNHDA, CDR2 SQIVND (reference sequence). The CDR3 has 12 residues. Unmatched junction bases numbered 6, after V lost 6 bases and J lost 8 bases. CDR3 residues: CASSGVGQGYTF. Written as DNA, the CDR3 is TGTGCCAGTAGCGGAGTGGGACAGGGCTACACCTTC.

CDR3 in DNA: TGCGCCAGCAGCCAAGGAGGGCCCGCATACTATCAGCCCCAGCATTTT. Its protein is CASSQGGPAYYQPQHF. This chain joins TRBV4-1 and TRBJ1-5, with D unresolved. Trimming took off 1 base at V and 5 bases at J, with 15 bases between the two ends. This CDR3 contains 16 residues. CDR1 and CDR2 from the germline V gene are MGHRA and YSYEKL.

The rearrangement joins TRBV5-6 to TRBJ1-4; the D is unclear. V lost 0 bases to trimming and J lost 4 bases, with 13 bases between them. Germline values: CDR1 SGHDT, CDR2 YYEEEE. The CDR3 runs 16 residues. The CDR3 DNA is TGTGCCAGCAGCTTGGCCGGGTCTTCCCTTAATGAAAAACTGTTTTTT. This codes for CASSLAGSSLNEKLFF.